The 23 T cell receptor beta chains listed next were all sequenced from one sample in a study of T cells in Graves' hyperthyroidism and ophthalmopathy. Researchers amplified the TCR beta CDR3 regions from RNA transcripts. A set of HTBI primers served as the primers for a first-round RT-PCR of the TCR CDR3. TCRdb recomputed calls from the multiplex PCR reads with MiXCR, one row per CDR3 protein. The sample yields about 640,000 distinct CDR3 sequences, less than 25% seen once. Input material: blood. The receptors here all came from a man under 40 with Graves' ophthalmopathy.

This clonotype was recorded at least ten times. V gene TRBV5-1 combines with J gene TRBJ1-1; no clear D gene. The CDR3 consists of 14 residues. Trimming cost V 0 bases and J 8 bases, with 14 bases left between them. Germline lookup yields CDR1 SGHRS and CDR2 YFSETQ. The CDR3 here is CASSLADSSQEAFF. The CDR3 coding sequence is TGCGCCAGCAGCTTGGCAGACTCCTCCCAAGAAGCTTTCTTT.

V usage is TRBV7-3 and J usage is TRBJ2-5; tentatively, D is TRBD2 (6 bases). The CDR3 spans 16 residues. Germline CDR1 SGHTA, CDR2 FQGTGA. Deletions cut 1 base from V and 0 bases from J, with 12 bases between. The CDR3, as DNA: TGTGCCAGCAGCTTAATAGGCGGGGAGAACCAAGAGACCCAGTACTTC. Encoded protein: CASSLIGGENQETQYF.

The table lists this clonotype with a few counts. The gene calls are TRBV7-8 and TRBJ2-7; 7 bases align to TRBD1. V trimming: 5 bases; J trimming: 0 bases; junction bases outside the gene matches: 7. The CDR3 totals 15 residues. CDR1 SGHVS and CDR2 FQNEAQ come from the germline V gene. The CDR3 DNA reads TGTGCCAGCAGCGGCCACAGGGGAGTCTCCTACGAGCAGTACTTC. Protein product: CASSGHRGVSYEQYF.

This chain uses TRBV6-2 or TRBV6-3 with TRBJ2-2; no clear D gene. The V gene lost 5 bases and the J gene lost 5 bases, with 12 bases spanning the gap. The CDR3 loop spans 14 amino acids. Looked up from germline, CDR1 is MNHEY and CDR2 is SVGEGT. CDR3 amino acids: CASSLIYGTGELFF. CDR3 nucleotide sequence: TGTGCCAGCAGTCTTATCTACGGTACCGGGGAGCTGTTTTTT.

This chain uses TRBV28 with TRBJ2-7, with TRBD2 matching over 8 bases. The CDR3 runs to 17 residues. Germline V lookup: CDR1 MDHEN, CDR2 SYDVKM. The trim removed 2 bases at V and 0 bases at J, leaving 9 bases unmatched. CDR3 nucleotides: TGTGCCAGCAGTTTAATGCCATCCAGCGGGAGCTCCTACGAGCAGTACTTC. This codes for CASSLMPSSGSSYEQYF.

This clonotype was detected many times. The chain couples TRBV30 to TRBJ2-3; D uncertain. V lost 0 bases, J lost 8 bases, and 12 bases lay in between. The CDR3 consists of 13 residues. CDR1 is GTSNPN, CDR2 SVGIG, per germline (reference sequence). This CDR3 reads CAWSVAELGTQYF. The CDR3 nucleotides are TGTGCCTGGAGTGTAGCCGAGCTTGGTACGCAGTATTTT.

Only a few counts were recorded for this clonotype. This chain uses TRBV5-1 with TRBJ2-3; TRBD2 aligns across 9 bases. There are 15 residues in the CDR3. CDR1 SGHRS and CDR2 YFSETQ come from the germline V gene. The junction had 5 bases not matched to a gene; V was cut back by 4 bases and J by 2 bases. The CDR3 DNA reads as TGCGCCAGCAGCCTCGGACTAGCGACCACAGATACGCAGTATTTT. Encoded protein: CASSLGLATTDTQYF.

As regards this clonotype: This could be a read error, since a much larger clone is one nucleotide away. This chain uses TRBV11-3 with TRBJ2-7; D unclear. The CDR3 consists of 13 residues. CDR1 is SGHNT, CDR2 YENEEA, per germline. CDR3 coding DNA: TGTGTCAGCAGCCATTTCGAGGAAGGCGAGCAGTACTTC. This translates into CVSSHFEEGEQYF.

This clonotype was counted a few times. The rearrangement joins TRBV27 to TRBJ2-5; D is perhaps TRBD1 or TRBD2 (5 bases each). CDR3 length: 14 residues. Trimming cost V 5 bases and J 9 bases, with 19 bases left between them. Germline V lookup: CDR1 MNHEY, CDR2 SMNVEV (reference sequence). CDR3 sequence (DNA): TGTGCCAGCAGTACCGCCCAGCCAGGGAGTTCCCAGTACTTC. Protein: CASSTAQPGSSQYF.

This clonotype was seen ten or more times. The V and J genes are TRBV28 and TRBJ2-3, with D possibly being TRBD2 (5 bases). The length of the CDR3 is 14 residues. Germline V CDR1 and CDR2: MDHEN, SYDVKM. Trimming pared 7 bases from V and 4 bases from J, leaving 15 bases between. The CDR3 bases are TGTGCCAGCACCGACCTGGCTAGCCCAGATACGCAGTATTTT. This gives the protein CASTDLASPDTQYF.

This clonotype was found many times. V gene TRBV12-3 or TRBV12-4 combines with J gene TRBJ2-2, with TRBD2 matching over 12 bases. V gave up 5 bases and J gave up 6 bases; unmatched junction bases: 4. The CDR3 is 15 residues long. The DNA for the CDR3 is TGTGCCAGCAGTCGACTAGCGGGAGCCCCCGGGGAGCTGTTTTTT. It translates to CASSRLAGAPGELFF.

Note on this clonotype: A clone one base away is much larger, so this may be a read error. The chain employs TRBV30 and TRBJ2-7; D is ambiguous. CDR1 is GTSNPN, CDR2 SVGIG, per germline (reference sequence). The CDR3 is made up of 13 amino acids. The CDR3 DNA follows: TGTGCCTGTAGATCTAGGAGCTCCTACGAGCAGCACTTC. Translating it yields CACRSRSSYEQHF.

This clonotype was seen a handful of times. The rearrangement uses TRBV12-3 or TRBV12-4 and TRBJ1-3; D gene ambiguous. V was cut by 2 bases and J by 0 bases, with 11 bases left in between. CDR3 length equals 16 residues. Here the CDR3 reads CASSLWSGNSGNTIYF. The CDR3 DNA sequence: TGTGCCAGCAGTTTATGGTCTGGCAACTCTGGAAACACCATATATTTT.

Only a few counts were recorded for this clonotype. This chain joins TRBV20-1 and TRBJ2-3, with 11 bases identical to TRBD1. This CDR3 has 15 residues. Germline CDR1 and CDR2: DFQATT and SNEGSKA (reference sequence). The ends lost 5 bases at V and 5 bases at J; junction bases unmatched: 9. The chain's CDR3 is CSALWDRGFQDTQYF. CDR3 DNA sequence: TGCAGTGCTCTTTGGGACAGGGGGTTTCAAGATACGCAGTATTTT.

CDR3 DNA: TGTGCCAGCAGCTTAAGCGAACCGAGCAGGGGCGGGGAGCTGTTTTTT. This gives the protein CASSLSEPSRGGELFF. The V call is TRBV7-3, the J call TRBJ2-2; maybe TRBD1 (6 bases). The CDR3 sequence is 16 residues long. V was clipped by 1 base and J by 7 bases, with 16 bases between them. Germline CDR1 and CDR2: SGHTA and FQGTGA. The full variable domain, with the rest looked up from reference TRBV7-3 and TRBJ2-2, is GAGVSQTPSNKVTEKGKYVELRCDPISGHTALYWYRQSLGQGPEFLIYFQGTGAADDSGLPNDRFFAVRPEGSVSTLKIQRTERGDSAVYLCASSLSEPSRGGELFFGEGSRLTVL.

This sequence joins TRBV20-1 and TRBJ2-6; no definite D call. CDR1 is DFQATT and CDR2 is SNEGSKA in the germline V gene (reference sequence). V lost 0 bases to trimming and J lost 4 bases, with 16 bases between them. The CDR3 consists of 17 residues. The CDR3, as DNA: TGCAGTGCTAGAGATATGGAAGGGTCGCGAGGGGCCAACGTCCTGACTTTC. Its translation is CSARDMEGSRGANVLTF.

As regards this clonotype: Its ends do not fully match the called genes, so a read error is possible. This rearrangement joins TRBV6-1 to TRBJ2-1; D is unresolved. Looked up from germline, CDR1 is MNHNS and CDR2 is SASEGT. This CDR3 has 11 amino acids. The CDR3 spells CAGREYNEQFF. The CDR3 coding sequence is TGTGCCGGCAGAGAATACAATGAGCAGTTCTTC.

The chain joins TRBV19 to TRBJ2-6; 8 nucleotides match TRBD1. There are 20 residues in the CDR3. The junction had 19 bases not matched to a gene; V was cut back by 8 bases and J by 1 base. Germline V gene sequence: CDR1 LNHDA, CDR2 SQIVND (reference sequence). In DNA form, the CDR3 reads TGTGCCAGTTTGAAAATAAAGGGACAGGCGTACTATTCTGGGGCCAACGTCCTGACTTTC. This codes for CASLKIKGQAYYSGANVLTF.

This clonotype was seen a few times. The chain recombines TRBV29-1 with TRBJ2-3; 7 nucleotides agree with TRBD1. The V gene's germline CDR1 is SQVTM and CDR2 ANQGSEA. The CDR3 sequence is 15 residues long. With 3 bases clipped from V and 4 bases from J, the junction kept 10 bases outside the gene matches. CDR3 sequence (DNA): TGCAGCGTTGACGACAGGGTTTTTTCGGCAGATACGCAGTATTTT. Translated: CSVDDRVFSADTQYF.

A few counts support this clonotype. CDR3 nucleotide sequence: TGTGCCAGCAGCTACAGGGACAGGAGGGATACGCAGTATTTT. Translating it yields CASSYRDRRDTQYF. The chain carries TRBV5-4 and TRBJ2-3; 8 bases fit TRBD1. The CDR3 totals 14 residues. Germline lookup yields CDR1 SGHNT and CDR2 YYREEE (reference sequence). The trim removed 3 bases at V and 6 bases at J, leaving 6 bases unmatched.

This clonotype has only a few counts. The junction departs from the called germline gene at one end, perhaps through a read error. The rearrangement links TRBV12-3 or TRBV12-4 to TRBJ2-2; D may be TRBD2 (6 bases). The CDR3 sequence is 16 residues long. CDR3 residues: CASSFLRLADTGGLFF. DNA of the CDR3: TGTGCCAGCAGTTTTCTGAGGCTAGCCGACACCGGGGGGCTGTTTTTT.

In this sample, this clonotype turned up many times. The J gene is TRBJ1-1, the V gene TRBV18; 7 bases line up with TRBD1. CDR1 is KGHSH, CDR2 LQKENI, per germline. There are 15 residues in the CDR3. V trimming: 3 bases; J trimming: 2 bases; junction bases outside the gene matches: 6. Here the CDR3 reads CASSPRTGDNTEAFF. CDR3 nucleotide sequence: TGTGCCAGCTCACCTCGCACAGGGGACAACACTGAAGCTTTCTTT. The entire variable domain, with the rest obtained from reference TRBV18 and TRBJ1-1, is as follows: NAGVMQNPRHLVRRRGQEARLRCSPMKGHSHVYWYRQLPEEGLKFMVYLQKENIIDESGMPKERFSAEFPKEGPSILRIQQVVRGDSAAYFCASSPRTGDNTEAFFGQGTRLTVV.

The chain joins TRBV4-2 to TRBJ1-6, with a possible D match to TRBD1 (5 bases). Looked up from germline, CDR1 is LGHNA and CDR2 is YNFKEQ. V was cut by 0 bases and J by 6 bases, with 9 bases left in between. CDR3 length equals 15 residues. In nucleotides, the CDR3 is TGTGCCAGCAGCCAAGATCTGACAGCTAATTCACCCCTCCACTTT. It specifies CASSQDLTANSPLHF.